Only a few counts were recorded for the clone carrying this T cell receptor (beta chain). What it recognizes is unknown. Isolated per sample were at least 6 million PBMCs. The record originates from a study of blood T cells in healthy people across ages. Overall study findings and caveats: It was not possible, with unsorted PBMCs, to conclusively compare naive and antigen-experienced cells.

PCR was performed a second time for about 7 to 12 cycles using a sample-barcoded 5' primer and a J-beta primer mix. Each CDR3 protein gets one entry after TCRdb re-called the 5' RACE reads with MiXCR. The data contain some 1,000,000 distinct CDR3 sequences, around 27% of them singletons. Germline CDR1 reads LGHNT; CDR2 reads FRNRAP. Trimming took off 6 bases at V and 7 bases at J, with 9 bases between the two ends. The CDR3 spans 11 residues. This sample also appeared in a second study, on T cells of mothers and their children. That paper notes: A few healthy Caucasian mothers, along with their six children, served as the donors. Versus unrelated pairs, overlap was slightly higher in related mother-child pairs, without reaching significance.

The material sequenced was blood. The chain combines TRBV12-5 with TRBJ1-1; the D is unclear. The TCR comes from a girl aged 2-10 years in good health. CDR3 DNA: TGTGCTAGTGGCTTACAATATGAAGCTTTCTTT. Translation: CASGLQYEAFF.